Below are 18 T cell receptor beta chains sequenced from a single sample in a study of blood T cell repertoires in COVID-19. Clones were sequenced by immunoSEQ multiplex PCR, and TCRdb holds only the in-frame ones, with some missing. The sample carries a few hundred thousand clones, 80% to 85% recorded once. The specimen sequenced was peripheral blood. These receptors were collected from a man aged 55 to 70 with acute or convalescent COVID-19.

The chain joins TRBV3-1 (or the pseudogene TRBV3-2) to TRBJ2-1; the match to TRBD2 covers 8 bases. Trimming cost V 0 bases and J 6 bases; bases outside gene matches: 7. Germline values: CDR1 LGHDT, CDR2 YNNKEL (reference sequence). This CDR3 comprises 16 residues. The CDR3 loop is CASSQEERGSSNEQFF. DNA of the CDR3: TGTGCCAGCAGCCAAGAGGAGCGGGGGTCATCCAATGAGCAGTTCTTC.

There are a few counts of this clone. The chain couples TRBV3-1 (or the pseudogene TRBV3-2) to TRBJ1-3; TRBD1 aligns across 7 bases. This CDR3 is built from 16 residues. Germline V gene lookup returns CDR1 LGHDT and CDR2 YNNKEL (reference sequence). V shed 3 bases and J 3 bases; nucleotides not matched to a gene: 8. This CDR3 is CASSHSQGVVGNTIYF. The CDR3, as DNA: TGTGCCAGCAGCCATAGTCAGGGGGTAGTTGGAAACACCATATATTTT.

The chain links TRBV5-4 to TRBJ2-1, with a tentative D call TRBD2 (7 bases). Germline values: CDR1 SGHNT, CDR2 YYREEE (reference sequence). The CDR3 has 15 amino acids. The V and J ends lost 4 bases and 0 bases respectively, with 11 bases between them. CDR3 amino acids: CASSGRGASYNEQFF. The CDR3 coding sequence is TGTGCCAGCAGCGGACGGGGGGCCTCCTACAATGAGCAGTTCTTC.

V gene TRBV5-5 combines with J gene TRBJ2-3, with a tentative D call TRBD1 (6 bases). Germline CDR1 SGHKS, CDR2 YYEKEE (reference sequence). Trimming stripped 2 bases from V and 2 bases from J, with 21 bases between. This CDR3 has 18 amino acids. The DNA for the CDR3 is TGTGCCAGCAGCTTACGCGGCCTCGACAGGAGCCTCACAGATACGCAGTATTTT. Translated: CASSLRGLDRSLTDTQYF.

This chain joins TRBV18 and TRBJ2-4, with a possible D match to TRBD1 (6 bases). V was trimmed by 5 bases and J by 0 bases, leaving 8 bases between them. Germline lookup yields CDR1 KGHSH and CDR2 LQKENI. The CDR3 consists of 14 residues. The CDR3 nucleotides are TGTGCCAGCTCAGGGACACTAGCCAAAAACATTCAGTACTTC. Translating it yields CASSGTLAKNIQYF.

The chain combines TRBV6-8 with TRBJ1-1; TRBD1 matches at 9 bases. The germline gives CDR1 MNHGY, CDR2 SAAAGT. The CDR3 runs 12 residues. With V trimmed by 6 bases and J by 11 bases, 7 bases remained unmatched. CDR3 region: CASRLTGGRAFF. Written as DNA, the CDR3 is TGTGCCAGCAGATTGACAGGGGGTCGGGCTTTCTTT.

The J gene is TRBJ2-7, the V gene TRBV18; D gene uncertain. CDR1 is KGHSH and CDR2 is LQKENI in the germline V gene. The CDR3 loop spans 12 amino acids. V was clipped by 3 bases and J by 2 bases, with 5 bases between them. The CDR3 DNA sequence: TGTGCCAGCTCACCGGAGACCTACGAGCAGTACTTC. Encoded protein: CASSPETYEQYF.

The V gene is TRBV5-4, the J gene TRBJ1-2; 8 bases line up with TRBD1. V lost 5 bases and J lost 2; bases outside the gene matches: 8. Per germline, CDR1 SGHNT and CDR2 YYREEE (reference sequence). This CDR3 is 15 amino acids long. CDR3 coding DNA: TGTGCCAGCAGGTTTCAGGGGGCGAAGAACTATGGCTACACCTTC. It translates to CASRFQGAKNYGYTF.

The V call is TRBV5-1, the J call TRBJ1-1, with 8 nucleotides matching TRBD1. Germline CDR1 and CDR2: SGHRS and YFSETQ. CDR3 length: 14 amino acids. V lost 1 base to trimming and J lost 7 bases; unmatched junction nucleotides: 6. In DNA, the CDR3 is TGCGCCAGCAGCTTGCAGTCAGGGGGCCGTGAAGCTTTCTTT. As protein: CASSLQSGGREAFF.

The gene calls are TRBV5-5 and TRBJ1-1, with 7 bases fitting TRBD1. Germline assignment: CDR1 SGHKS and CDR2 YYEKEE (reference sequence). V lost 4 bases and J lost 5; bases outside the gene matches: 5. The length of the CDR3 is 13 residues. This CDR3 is CASSPRTGTEAFF. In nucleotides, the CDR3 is TGTGCCAGCAGCCCGCGGACAGGAACTGAAGCTTTCTTT.

The CDR3 protein is CASRPLAGGSDTQYF. In DNA form, the CDR3 reads TGCGCCAGCAGACCCTTAGCGGGAGGTTCCGATACGCAGTATTTT. The chain combines TRBV5-1 with TRBJ2-3; 10 bases are a match to TRBD2. CDR1 and CDR2 (germline): SGHRS, YFSETQ. V was clipped by 5 bases and J by 6 bases; unmatched bases: 9. The CDR3 contains 15 residues.

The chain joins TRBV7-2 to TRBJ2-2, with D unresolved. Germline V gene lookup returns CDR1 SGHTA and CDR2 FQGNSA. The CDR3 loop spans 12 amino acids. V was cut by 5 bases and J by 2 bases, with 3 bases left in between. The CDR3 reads CASSLNTGELFF. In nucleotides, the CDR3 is TGTGCCAGCAGCCTTAACACCGGGGAGCTGTTTTTT.

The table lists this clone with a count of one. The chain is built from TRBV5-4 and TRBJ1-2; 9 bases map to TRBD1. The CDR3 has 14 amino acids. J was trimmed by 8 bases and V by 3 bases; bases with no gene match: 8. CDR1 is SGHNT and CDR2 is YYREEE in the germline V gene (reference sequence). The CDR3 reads CASSWGQGGGGYTF. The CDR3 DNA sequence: TGTGCCAGCAGCTGGGGACAGGGAGGCGGAGGCTACACCTTC.

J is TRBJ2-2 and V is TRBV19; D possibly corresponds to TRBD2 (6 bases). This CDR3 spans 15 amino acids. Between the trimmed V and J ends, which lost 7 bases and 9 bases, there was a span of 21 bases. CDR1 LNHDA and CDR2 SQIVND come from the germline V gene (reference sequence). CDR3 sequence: CASTTEGLGPRELFF. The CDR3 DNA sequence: TGTGCCAGTACCACAGAGGGACTCGGCCCCCGGGAGCTGTTTTTT.

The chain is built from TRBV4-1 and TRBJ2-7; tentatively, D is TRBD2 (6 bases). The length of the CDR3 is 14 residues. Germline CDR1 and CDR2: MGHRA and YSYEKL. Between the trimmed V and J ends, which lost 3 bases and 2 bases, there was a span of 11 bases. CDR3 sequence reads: CASSHEGGAYEQYF. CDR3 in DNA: TGCGCCAGCAGCCACGAAGGAGGGGCCTACGAGCAGTACTTC.

In DNA form, the CDR3 reads TGTGCCAGCAGCTTAGACCACGGCTATGGCTACACCTTC. Translation gives CASSLDHGYGYTF. The V and J genes are TRBV11-2 and TRBJ1-2; D remains unclear. This CDR3 has 13 residues. V was cut by 0 bases and J by 4 bases, with 6 bases left in between. The germline V gene has CDR1 SGHAT and CDR2 FQNNGV.

CDR3 DNA sequence: TGTGCCAGCAGTGTCAGGGATGCCTATGGCTACACCTTC. Its translation: CASSVRDAYGYTF. This chain joins TRBV2 and TRBJ1-2; tentatively, D is TRBD1 (5 bases). Trimming took 4 bases from V and 4 from J, leaving 10 bases between them. This CDR3 contains 13 residues. Germline CDR1 reads SNHLY; CDR2 reads FYNNEI.

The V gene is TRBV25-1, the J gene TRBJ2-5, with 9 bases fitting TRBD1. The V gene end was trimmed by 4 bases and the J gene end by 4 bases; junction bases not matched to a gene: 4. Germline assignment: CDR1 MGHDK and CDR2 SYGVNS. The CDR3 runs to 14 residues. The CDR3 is CASSGRQGGETQYF. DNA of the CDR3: TGTGCCAGCAGTGGACGACAGGGGGGAGAGACCCAGTACTTC.